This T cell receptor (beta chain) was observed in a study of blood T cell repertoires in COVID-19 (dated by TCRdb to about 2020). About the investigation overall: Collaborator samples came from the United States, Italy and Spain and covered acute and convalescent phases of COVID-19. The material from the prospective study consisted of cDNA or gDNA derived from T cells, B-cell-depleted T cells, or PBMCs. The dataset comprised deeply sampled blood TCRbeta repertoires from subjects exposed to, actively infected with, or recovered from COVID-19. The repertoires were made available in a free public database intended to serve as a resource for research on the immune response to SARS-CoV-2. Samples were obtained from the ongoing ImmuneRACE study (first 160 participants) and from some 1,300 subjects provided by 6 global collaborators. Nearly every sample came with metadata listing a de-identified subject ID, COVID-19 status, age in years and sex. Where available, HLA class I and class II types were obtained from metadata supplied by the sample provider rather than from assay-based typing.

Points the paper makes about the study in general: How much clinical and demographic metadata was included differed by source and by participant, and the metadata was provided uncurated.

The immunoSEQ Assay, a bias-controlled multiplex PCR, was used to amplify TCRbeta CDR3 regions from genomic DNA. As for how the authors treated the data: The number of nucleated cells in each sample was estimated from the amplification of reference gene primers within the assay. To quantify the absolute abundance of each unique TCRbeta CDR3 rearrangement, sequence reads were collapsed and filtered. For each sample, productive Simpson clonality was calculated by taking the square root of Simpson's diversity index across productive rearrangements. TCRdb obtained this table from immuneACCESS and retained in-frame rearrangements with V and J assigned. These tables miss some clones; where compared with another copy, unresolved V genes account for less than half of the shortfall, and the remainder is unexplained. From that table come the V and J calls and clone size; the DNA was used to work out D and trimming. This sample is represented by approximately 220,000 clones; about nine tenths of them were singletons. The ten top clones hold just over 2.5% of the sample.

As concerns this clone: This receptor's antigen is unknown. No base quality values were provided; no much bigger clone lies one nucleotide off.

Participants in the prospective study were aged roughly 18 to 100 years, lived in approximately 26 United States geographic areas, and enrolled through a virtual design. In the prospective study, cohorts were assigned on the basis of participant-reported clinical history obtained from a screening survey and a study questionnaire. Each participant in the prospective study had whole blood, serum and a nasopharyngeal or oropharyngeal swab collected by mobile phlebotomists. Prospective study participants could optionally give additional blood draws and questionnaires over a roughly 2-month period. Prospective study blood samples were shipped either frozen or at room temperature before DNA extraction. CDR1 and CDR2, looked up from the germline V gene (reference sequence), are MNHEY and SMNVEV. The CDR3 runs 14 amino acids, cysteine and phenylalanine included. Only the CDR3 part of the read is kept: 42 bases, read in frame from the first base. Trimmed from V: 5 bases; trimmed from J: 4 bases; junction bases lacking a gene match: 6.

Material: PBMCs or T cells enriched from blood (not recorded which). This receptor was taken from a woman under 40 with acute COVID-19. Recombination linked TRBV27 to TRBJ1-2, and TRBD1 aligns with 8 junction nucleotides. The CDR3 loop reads CASSTQTGVYGYTF. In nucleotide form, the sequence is TGTGCCAGCAGTACCCAGACAGGGGTCTATGGCTACACCTTC.